A selection of T cell receptor beta chains follows, all from one sample in a study of T cell clones after liver transplantation. Sequencing used immunoSEQ multiplex PCR; TCRdb keeps in-frame clones, though not all of them. The table records roughly 80,000 clones, 80% to 85% of them present only once. Sequenced material: CD4+ T cells from blood, taken 46 months after liver transplant. The source of these receptors is a human patient who received a liver transplant. Some T cells may be supplied by the graft donor. Both conserved end residues are part of each CDR3. The D gene is left open where the match is weak. Expanded clones are given a class, and other clones once, few, many or no size at all.

d_call,j_call,v_call,clone_size,cdr3_nt,cdr3_aa
TRBD1,TRBJ1-2,TRBV19,NA,TGTGCCAGTAGTAAACAGGGGGGAGCAAACTATGGCTACACCTTC,CASSKQGGANYGYTF
NA,TRBJ1-1,TRBV6-6,NA,TGTGCCAGCATGGGAAGGCCCCACACTGAAGCTTTCTTT,CASMGRPHTEAFF
TRBD1,TRBJ2-3,TRBV29-1,NA,TGCAGCGTTGATGGTACAGGGGGCGCAGATACGCAGTATTTT,CSVDGTGGADTQYF
TRBD1,TRBJ1-2,TRBV6-6,once,TGTGCCAGCAGTTCTGGACAGGGACGGCGGGGCTACACCTTC,CASSSGQGRRGYTF
NA,TRBJ2-3,TRBV11-1,NA,TGTGCCAGCAATCGAGGAGATATGGGTCCCGATACGCAGTATTTT,CASNRGDMGPDTQYF
TRBD1,TRBJ1-1,TRBV18,NA,TGTGCCAGCTCCCGAAGGACAGGCGTGATGAACACTGAAGCTTTCTTT,CASSRRTGVMNTEAFF
TRBD1,TRBJ2-7,TRBV27,NA,TGTGCCAGCAGTACGACAGGGGGCAAGTACGAGCAGTACTTC,CASSTTGGKYEQYF
NA,TRBJ2-5,TRBV6-6,once,TGTGCCAGCAGTTACTTTGGGACCCAAGAGACCCAGTACTTC,CASSYFGTQETQYF
NA,TRBJ2-3,TRBV5-1,NA,TGCGCCAGCAGCTTGGGGGCTAGCACAGATACGCAGTATTTT,CASSLGASTDTQYF
TRBD1,TRBJ1-5,TRBV19,NA,TGTGCCAGTAGTATAACAGGGGTTAATCAGCCCCAGCATTTT,CASSITGVNQPQHF
NA,TRBJ2-1,TRBV7-3,NA,TGTGCCAGCAGCAGGGAGAGCTCCTACAATGAGCAGTTCTTC,CASSRESSYNEQFF
NA,TRBJ1-2,TRBV6-9,NA,TGTGCCAGCAGTTCCCTCCGGAGGCAGGGGTGTGGCTACACCTTC,CASSSLRRQGCGYTF
NA,TRBJ2-1,TRBV2,few,TGTGCCAGCAGCGCGTATTTAGGATGGGAGCAGTTCTTC,CASSAYLGWEQFF
TRBD2,TRBJ2-3,TRBV7-3,NA,TGTGCCAGCAGCCCTCTTAGCGGGAGGGAGGGAGATACGCAGTATTTT,CASSPLSGREGDTQYF
NA,TRBJ1-2,TRBV6-4,NA,TGTGCCAGCAGTCCGGGGGTTACGGCTGGCTACACCTTC,CASSPGVTAGYTF
TRBD2,TRBJ2-7,TRBV29-1,NA,TGCAGCGTTGGTCGAGCGGGAAACGGGGAGCAGTACTTC,CSVGRAGNGEQYF
TRBD2,TRBJ2-3,TRBV7-8,NA,TGTGCCAGCAGCTTCGAAATAGCGGGGGCCCCCCCAGATACGCAGTATTTT,CASSFEIAGAPPDTQYF
NA,TRBJ2-2,TRBV29-1,NA,TGCAGCGTTGATGGCCACTCCAACACCGGGGAGCTGTTTTTT,CSVDGHSNTGELFF
TRBD2,TRBJ2-3,TRBV9,NA,TGTGCCAGCAGTTATAGCGGGGATACGCAGTATTTT,CASSYSGDTQYF
NA,TRBJ2-3,TRBV29-1,once,TGCAGCGTTGGTATCACAGATACGCAGTATTTT,CSVGITDTQYF
NA,TRBJ2-5,TRBV27,NA,TGTGCCAGCGGCAGGGAGACCCAGTACTTC,CASGRETQYF
NA,TRBJ1-1,TRBV6-1,NA,TGTGCCAGCAGGGTGACAGAATTTGGCACTGAAGCTTTCTTT,CASRVTEFGTEAFF
TRBD2,TRBJ2-1,TRBV7-2,NA,TGTGCCAGCAGCTTGTTTCTAGCGGGGCAAAGCTCCTACAATGAGCAGTTCTTC,CASSLFLAGQSSYNEQFF
NA,TRBJ1-4,TRBV6-5,NA,TGTGCCAGCAGTTACTATCGGGGCAGGGGTGAAAAACTGTTTTTT,CASSYYRGRGEKLFF